The clone carrying this T cell receptor beta chain was counted ten times or more. The CDR3 consists of 15 residues. The ends lost 6 bases at V and 7 bases at J; junction bases unmatched: 10. The source of the sample is a study of Graves' ophthalmopathy and Graves' hyperthyroidism. TCR beta CDR3 amplification used RNA transcripts. Scientists carried out first-round RT-PCR using HTBI primers and then a second-round multiplex PCR. MiXCR, applied by TCRdb to the multiplex PCR reads, yields one record per CDR3 protein. The sample has about 420,000 distinct CDR3 sequences, around 20% seen once. V usage is TRBV12-3 or TRBV12-4 and J usage is TRBJ2-3; 10 bases match TRBD2. The source of this sequence is a woman in her late teens or twenties with stable Graves' hyperthyroidism. The sequencing input was peripheral blood. The CDR3 is CASRLGLAGANTQYF. In DNA form, the CDR3 reads TGTGCCAGCAGGCTCGGCCTAGCGGGAGCTAATACGCAGTATTTT.